This TCR beta chain was found in a study of beta chain bispecific antibodies for T cell cancers. A single record per CDR3 protein comes from TCRdb applying MiXCR to the 5' RACE reads. Here the sample spans 21,000 or so distinct CDR3 sequences, approximately 2.4% being singletons. This clonotype is medium-sized (0.01 to 0.1%) by share. Antigen specificity is unknown. Expansion lasted two to three days, with either anti-CD3 antibody OKT3 or CD3/CD28 beads. Study-level points and caveats: The leukemia cells, rather than normal T cells, gave most of the targeted TRBV signal.

This CDR3 comprises 13 residues. Germline values: CDR1 SGHDT, CDR2 YYEEEE. The V end was cut by 1 base, the J end by 6 bases, with 7 bases between. Sample: healthy donor T cells cultured with leukemia cells. This receptor was identified in a human donor in good health. Some clones in this sample may be carry-over from other donors' samples. The V call is TRBV5-6, the J call TRBJ2-2; D is ambiguous. CDR3 sequence (DNA): TGTGCCAGCAGCTTGCTTGACGCCGGGGAGCTGTTTTTT. This encodes CASSLLDAGELFF.